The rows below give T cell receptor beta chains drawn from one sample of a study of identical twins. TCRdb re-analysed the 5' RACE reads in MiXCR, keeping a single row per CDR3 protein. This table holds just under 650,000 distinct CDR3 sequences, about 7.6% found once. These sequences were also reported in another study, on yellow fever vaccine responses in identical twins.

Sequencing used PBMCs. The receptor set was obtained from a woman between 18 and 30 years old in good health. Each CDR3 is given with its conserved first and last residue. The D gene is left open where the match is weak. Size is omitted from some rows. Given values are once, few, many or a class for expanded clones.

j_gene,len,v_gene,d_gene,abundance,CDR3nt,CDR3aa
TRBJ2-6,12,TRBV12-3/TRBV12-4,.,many,TGTGCCAGCAGGGGTGGAGCCAACGTCCTGACTTTC,CASRGGANVLTF
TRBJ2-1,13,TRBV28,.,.,TGTGCCAGCAGTTACCACACAGAGAATGAGCAGTTCTTC,CASSYHTENEQFF
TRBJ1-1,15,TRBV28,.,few,TGTGCCAGCAGTTTCCCAGACAGAAAGAACACTGAAGCTTTCTTT,CASSFPDRKNTEAFF
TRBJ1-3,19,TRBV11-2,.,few,TGTGCCAGCAGCTTATACCCCGCCGTACAGGGAAGCTCTGGAAACACCATATATTTT,CASSLYPAVQGSSGNTIYF
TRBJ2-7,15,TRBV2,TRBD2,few,TGTGCCAGCAGTGAGGATAAGGCGGGAGCCGACGAGCAGTACTTC,CASSEDKAGADEQYF
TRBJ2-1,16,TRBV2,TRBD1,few,TGTGCCAGCAGGGATCCCCTGGACAGGGGTTACAATGAGCAGTTCTTC,CASRDPLDRGYNEQFF
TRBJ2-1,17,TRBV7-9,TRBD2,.,TGTGCCAGCAGCTCTGGGACTAGCGGGGTTATCTACAATGAGCAGTTCTTC,CASSSGTSGVIYNEQFF
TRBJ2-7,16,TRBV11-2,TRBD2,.,TGTGCCAGCAGCTTAGATTTGAGGACTAGCGGGACCGAGCAGTACTTC,CASSLDLRTSGTEQYF
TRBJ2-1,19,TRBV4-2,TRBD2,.,TGTGCCAGCAGCCAGTTACCGGGACTAGCGGGAGGGCCGGAGAATGAGCAGTTCTTC,CASSQLPGLAGGPENEQFF
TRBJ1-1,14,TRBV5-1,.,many,TGCGCCAGCAGCTTGGGACACACGAACACTGAAGCTTTCTTT,CASSLGHTNTEAFF
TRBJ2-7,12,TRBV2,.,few,TGTGCCAGTCAACCGCAGGGTAACGAGCAGTACTTC,CASQPQGNEQYF
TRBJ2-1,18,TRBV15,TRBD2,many,TGTGCCACCAGCAGAGAAAGGACTAGCGGGAGGGCCGCGAGTGAGCAGTTCTTC,CATSRERTSGRAASEQFF
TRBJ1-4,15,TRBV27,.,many,TGTGCCAGCAACTCGGGGTCAGTACCGAATGAAAAACTGTTTTTT,CASNSGSVPNEKLFF
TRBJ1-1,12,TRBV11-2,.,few,TGTGCCAGCAGCTTGGCCCCCCCGACTGCTTTCTTT,CASSLAPPTAFF
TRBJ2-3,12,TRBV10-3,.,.,TGTGCCACCCGAGACGGCGCAGATACGCAGTATTTT,CATRDGADTQYF
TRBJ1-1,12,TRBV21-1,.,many,TGTGCCAGCAGCAAAGCGCTTTCGGTGGCTTTCTTT,CASSKALSVAFF
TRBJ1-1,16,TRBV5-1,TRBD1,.,TGCGCCAGCAGGAGGGAGGGGACAGGGTTGGACACTGAAGCTTTCTTT,CASRREGTGLDTEAFF
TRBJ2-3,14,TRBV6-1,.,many,TGTGCCAGCAGCGGACGCGGAGGTCCAGATACGCAGTATTTT,CASSGRGGPDTQYF
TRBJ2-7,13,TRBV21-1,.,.,TGTGCCAGCAGCACTAACAGGGGCGACGAGCAGTACTTC,CASSTNRGDEQYF
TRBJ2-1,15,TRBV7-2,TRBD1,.,TGTGCCAGCAGCTTGATCAGGGGGCTCTACAATGAGCAGTTCTTC,CASSLIRGLYNEQFF
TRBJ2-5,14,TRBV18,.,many,TGTGCCAGCAGTCCTCCGGGACTGCAAGAGACCCAGTACTTC,CASSPPGLQETQYF
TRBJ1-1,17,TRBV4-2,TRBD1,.,TGTGCCAGCAGCCAAGATCATGCGACAGGGATCAGAGCTGAAGCTTTCTTT,CASSQDHATGIRAEAFF
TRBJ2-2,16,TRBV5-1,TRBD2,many,TGCGCCAGCAGCTTGGTCGGCGGGAGGGCCGCCGGGGAGCTGTTTTTT,CASSLVGGRAAGELFF
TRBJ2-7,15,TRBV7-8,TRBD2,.,TGTGCCAGCAGCTTAAGAAGCGGGAGTCACCACGAGCAGTACTTC,CASSLRSGSHHEQYF
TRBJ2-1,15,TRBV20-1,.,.,TGCAGTGCCCTCTGGGTCGAAAGCTCCTACAATGAGCAGTTCTTC,CSALWVESSYNEQFF
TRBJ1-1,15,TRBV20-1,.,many,TGCAGTGCTAGAGATCACCGGGTATCGAACACTGAAGCTTTCTTT,CSARDHRVSNTEAFF
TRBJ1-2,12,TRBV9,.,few,TGTGCCAGCAGCGCCCAGGACCTCGGCTACACCTTC,CASSAQDLGYTF
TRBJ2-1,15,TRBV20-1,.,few,TGCAGTGCTAGACCCTTGGGACTGCCTAACAATGAGCAGTTCTTC,CSARPLGLPNNEQFF
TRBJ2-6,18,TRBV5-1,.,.,TGCGCCAGCAGCTTGTCCGGGGCGGCCGACTCTGGGGCCAACGTCCTGACTTTC,CASSLSGAADSGANVLTF
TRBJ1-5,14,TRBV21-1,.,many,TGTGCCAGCAGCAAAGGGGGGAATGGGCAGCCCCAGCATTTT,CASSKGGNGQPQHF
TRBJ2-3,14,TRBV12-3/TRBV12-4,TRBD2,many,TGTGCCAGCAGACCGAGCGGGAGTACAGATACGCAGTATTTT,CASRPSGSTDTQYF
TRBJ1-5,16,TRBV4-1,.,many,TGCGCCAGCAGCCATGACTCAGGGGATTCCAATCAGCCCCAGCATTTT,CASSHDSGDSNQPQHF
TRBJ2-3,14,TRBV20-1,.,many,TGCAGTGCCAAACCGCGGGGATACACAGATACGCAGTATTTT,CSAKPRGYTDTQYF
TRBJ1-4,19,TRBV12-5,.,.,TGTGCTAGTGGTTTGGCCGGGGCTTCGGGTCATGCAACTAATGAAAAACTGTTTTTT,CASGLAGASGHATNEKLFF
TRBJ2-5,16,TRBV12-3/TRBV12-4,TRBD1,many,TGTGCCAGCAGTCCCACTGGACAGGGGGCAGGAGAGACCCAGTACTTC,CASSPTGQGAGETQYF
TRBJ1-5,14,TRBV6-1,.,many,TGTGCCAGCAGAACCGGGAGTCTTAATCAGCCCCAGCATTTT,CASRTGSLNQPQHF
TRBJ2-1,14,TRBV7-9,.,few,TGTGCCAGCAGCAAGACTGACTCCTACAATGAGCAGTTCTTC,CASSKTDSYNEQFF
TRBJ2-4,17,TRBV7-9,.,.,TGTGCCAGCAGCTTAGCGTTGGGACATGTAGCCAAAAACATTCAGTACTTC,CASSLALGHVAKNIQYF
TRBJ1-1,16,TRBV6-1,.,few,TGTGCCAGCAGCCGGGGGGACATAACTATGAACACTGAAGCTTTCTTT,CASSRGDITMNTEAFF
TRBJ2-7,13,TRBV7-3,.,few,TGTGCCAGCAGCCCAACTAGCTCCCACGAGCAGTACTTC,CASSPTSSHEQYF
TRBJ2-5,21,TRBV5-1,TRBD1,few,TGCGCCAGCAGCTGGGGCGGACAGGGACGAAACCGGGTTAACAAACAAGAGACCCAGTACTTC,CASSWGGQGRNRVNKQETQYF
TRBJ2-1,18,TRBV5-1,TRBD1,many,TGCGCCAGCAGCCAGACCGGGACAGGGGGCTATTTTTCCGATGAGCAGTTCTTC,CASSQTGTGGYFSDEQFF
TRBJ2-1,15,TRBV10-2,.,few,TGCGCCAGCAGTGGGGGGCAGCGGGCCTACAATGAGCAGTTCTTC,CASSGGQRAYNEQFF
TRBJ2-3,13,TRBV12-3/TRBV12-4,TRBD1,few,TGTGCCAGCAGTTTAGGGGACAGAGGAACGCAGTATTTT,CASSLGDRGTQYF
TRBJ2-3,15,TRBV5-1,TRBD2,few,TGCGCCAGCAGCACGGGACTAGCGTACACAGATACGCAGTATTTT,CASSTGLAYTDTQYF
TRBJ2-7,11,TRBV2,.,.,TGTGCCGGGGCCCTGTCAGTCGAGCAGTACTTC,CAGALSVEQYF
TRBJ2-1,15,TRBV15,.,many,TGTGCCACCAGTTTCGGGAGCAGAGCAAACAATGAGCAGTTCTTC,CATSFGSRANNEQFF
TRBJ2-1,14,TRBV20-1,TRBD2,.,TGCAGTGCCGTTGCGGGGGGGCCCTACAATGAGCAGTTCTTC,CSAVAGGPYNEQFF
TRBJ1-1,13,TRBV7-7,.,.,TGTGCCAGCAGCTTAAATGGGTTCACTGAAGCTTTCTTT,CASSLNGFTEAFF
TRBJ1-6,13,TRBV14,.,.,TGTGCCAGCAGCCTCCAGTATAATTCACCCCTCCACTTT,CASSLQYNSPLHF